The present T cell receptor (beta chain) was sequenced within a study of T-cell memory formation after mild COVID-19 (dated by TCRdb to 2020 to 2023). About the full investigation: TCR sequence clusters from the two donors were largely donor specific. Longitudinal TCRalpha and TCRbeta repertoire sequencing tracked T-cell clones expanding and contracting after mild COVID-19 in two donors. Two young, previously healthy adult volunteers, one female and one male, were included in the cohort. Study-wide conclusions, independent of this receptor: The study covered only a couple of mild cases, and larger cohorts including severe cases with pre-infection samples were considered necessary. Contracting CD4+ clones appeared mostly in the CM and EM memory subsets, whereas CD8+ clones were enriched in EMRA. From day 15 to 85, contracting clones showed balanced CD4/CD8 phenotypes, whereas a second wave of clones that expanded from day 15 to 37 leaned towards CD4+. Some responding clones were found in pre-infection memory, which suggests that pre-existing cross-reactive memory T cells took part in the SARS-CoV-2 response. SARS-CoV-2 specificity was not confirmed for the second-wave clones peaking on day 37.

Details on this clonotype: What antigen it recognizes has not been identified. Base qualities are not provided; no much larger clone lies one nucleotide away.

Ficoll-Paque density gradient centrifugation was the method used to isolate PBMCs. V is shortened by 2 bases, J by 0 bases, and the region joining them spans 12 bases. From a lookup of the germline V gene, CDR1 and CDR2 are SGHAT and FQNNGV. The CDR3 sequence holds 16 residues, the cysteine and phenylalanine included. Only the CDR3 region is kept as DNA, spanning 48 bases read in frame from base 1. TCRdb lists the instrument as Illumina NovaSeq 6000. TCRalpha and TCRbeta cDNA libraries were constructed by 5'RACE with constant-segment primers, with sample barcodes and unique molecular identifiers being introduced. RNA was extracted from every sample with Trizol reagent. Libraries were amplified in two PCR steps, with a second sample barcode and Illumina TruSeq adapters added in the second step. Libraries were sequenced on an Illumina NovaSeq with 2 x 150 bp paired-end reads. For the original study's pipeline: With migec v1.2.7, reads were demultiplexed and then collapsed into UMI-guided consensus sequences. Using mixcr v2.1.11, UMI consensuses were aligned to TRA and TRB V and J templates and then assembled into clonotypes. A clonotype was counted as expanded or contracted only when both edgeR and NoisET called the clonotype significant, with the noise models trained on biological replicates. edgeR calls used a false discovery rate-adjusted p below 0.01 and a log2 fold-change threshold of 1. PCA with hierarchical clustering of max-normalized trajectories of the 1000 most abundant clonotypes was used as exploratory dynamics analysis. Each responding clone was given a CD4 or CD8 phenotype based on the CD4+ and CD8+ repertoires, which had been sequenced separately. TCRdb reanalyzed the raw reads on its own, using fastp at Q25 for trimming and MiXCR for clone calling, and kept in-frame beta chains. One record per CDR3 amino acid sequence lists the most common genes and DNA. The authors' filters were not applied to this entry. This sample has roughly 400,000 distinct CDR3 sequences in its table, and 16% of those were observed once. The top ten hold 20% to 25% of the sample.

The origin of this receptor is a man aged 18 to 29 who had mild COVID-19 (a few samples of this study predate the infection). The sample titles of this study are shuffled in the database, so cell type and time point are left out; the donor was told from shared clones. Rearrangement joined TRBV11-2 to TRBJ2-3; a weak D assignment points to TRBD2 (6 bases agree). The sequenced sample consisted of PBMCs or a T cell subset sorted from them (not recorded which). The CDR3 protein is CASSLYSSASTDTQYF. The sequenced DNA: TGTGCCAGCAGCTTATATTCTAGCGCCAGCACAGATACGCAGTATTTT.